This paragraph covers one TCR beta chain sequence. No antigen is known for it. Per-base qualities were not stored, and no clone one base away is much larger. CD8 naive samples consisted of CD45RO-negative cells that were positively selected for CCR7, yielding a CD45RA+CCR7+ population without TemRA cells. Donors were healthy HIV-negative adults with no recently reported acute infections or vaccinations. Every donor was a Caucasian adult residing in Nashville, Tennessee, USA. Blood was collected by leukapheresis, and PBMCs were isolated by Ficoll-Histopaque density gradient centrifugation and then cryopreserved in liquid nitrogen vapor phase. Purity and quantity of every magnetically sorted T cell population were checked by analytical flow cytometry. Each sorted fraction had its genomic DNA isolated and then quantified by UV absorbance on a Nanodrop 2000c. Using the deep immunoSEQ assay, multiplex PCR amplified TCR CDR3 regions from genomic DNA. Extracted genomic DNA from each cell subset was spread evenly across all wells of several immunoSEQ 96-well plates, with each plate serving as a replicate. For sorted subsets, approximately 190 ng genomic DNA, equal to 30,000 or so T cell genomes, was loaded into each replicate PCR. Purified libraries were quantified with a Qubit 3.0 fluorometer, sized on a Bioanalyzer 2100, and re-quantified with the KAPA Library Quantification kit. Every immunoSEQ 96-well plate was sequenced on a separate single-read 150-cycle Illumina NextSeq 550 flow cell. The paper's processing steps were these. Because only junctional sequences without quality scores were contained in the immunoSEQ output, filtering matching that applied to full-length reads could not be performed. To assign V/J genes and CDR3, sequences were annotated using PyIR, a Python wrapper for IgBLAST v1.9, with IMGT germline references. Reads with weak V/J assignments (E-value above 1e-6), missing CDR3, stop codons, out-of-frame junctions, or ambiguous translated residues were removed. V3J clonotypes were defined by identical inferred V gene, J gene, and CDR3 amino acid sequence. Percentage overlap between repertoires was calculated by dividing the number of shared unique clonotypes by the size of the smaller repertoire. Three approaches were used to assess repertoire richness: RTK rarefaction, the Chao1 estimator, and Recon v2.1 estimates of unobserved clonotypes. Generation probabilities were computed with OLGA for all TCRbeta clonotypes obtained by the gDNA method from several donors. Held by TCRdb, this immuneACCESS table contains in-frame sequences only and omits some clones. Under half of the omission traces to an unresolved V gene where checked; the cause of the rest is unknown. V and J calls and clone size come straight from that table; D and trimming were deduced from the DNA. The sample contains roughly 570,000 clones, 98% of them found a single time. The leading ten clones occupy around 0.3% of the sample.

The data originate from a study of shared clonotypes between healthy human individuals (TCRdb year 2020). For the study in its entirety: The cohort comprised a couple of women and a few men aged 18 to 49 years. Different laboratories and diverse techniques were used to prepare libraries and sequence TCR repertoires, to increase sequencing depth and limit assay-specific biases. Leukapheresis yielded between about 0.85 and 9.5 billion PBMCs per donor. Per donor, three plates each were used for CD4 naive and CD4 memory, two for CD8 naive, and one for CD8 memory. To estimate repertoire size and how much clonotype sharing occurs between individuals, the study deeply sequenced the blood TCR repertoires of several healthy adults. On the study overall, not on this receptor specifically: Pairwise subsampling led to the expectation that sequencing depth would affect the degree of clonotype sharing among donors. Clonotypes shared by all four sorted-subset donors showed higher generation probabilities than non-shared clonotypes. Even with the large sequencing depth, rarefaction of the sorted-subset datasets indicated that sequencing was incomplete. Across a few donors, around 5% of naive CD4, roughly 3.3% of naive CD8, about 2.3% of memory CD4, and over 0.35% of memory CD8 clonotypes were shared. Sampling was restricted to blood, and TCR repertoires in tissue are likely to differ from TCR repertoires in blood. Because the study included only a small number of donors, the genetic and exposure-history diversity represented was limited. Naive subsets generally had larger estimated clonotype richness than memory subsets did.

CDR1 KGHSH and CDR2 LQKENI were looked up in the germline V gene. V and J lose 3 bases and 2 bases, and a span of 14 bases separates them. From its cysteine to its phenylalanine, the CDR3 spans 15 amino acids. Left in the record is the CDR3 DNA by itself, 45 bases read in frame from the first base. Material for sequencing was naive CD8+ T cells sorted from blood. The sample's cell subset or site, from its label and the paper: CD45RA+CCR7+. The rearrangement combines TRBV18 with TRBJ2-7; the D gene is possibly TRBD1, with 5 bases matching. This clonotype was sampled from a man younger than 40 in good health. The CDR3 protein: CASSPYRSRAYEQYF. The nucleotide sequence reads TGTGCCAGCTCACCCTACAGGAGTCGAGCCTACGAGCAGTACTTC.